This TCR beta chain stems from a study of T cell repertoires in cytomegalovirus infection (dated by TCRdb to about 2019). Study-wide context: The peptide stimulations were aimed at well-studied HLA-B-restricted epitopes as well as recently identified HLA-C-restricted CMV epitopes, whose presentation resists viral immunomodulation. The HLA type of each donor mattered for the analysis, because public TCR beta signatures pointed to carriage of CMV infection along with the matching HLA type. What the study reported, not specific to this receptor: Carriers of CMV infection plus the relevant HLA type were discriminated by the cumulative frequency of public TCR beta family members in the study cohort and in an independent 352-donor cohort. The ex vivo response was dominated by HLA-C-restricted CMV-specific TCR beta clonotypes, and the single most frequent clonotype in two of eight donors was supplied by these HLA-C-restricted clonotypes.

V was cut back by 6 bases and J by 1 base, leaving a gap of 15 bases between them. The germline V gene provides CDR1 MNHNS and CDR2 SASEGT. From the cysteine up to the phenylalanine, the CDR3 has a length of 16 residues. Of all the DNA, just the CDR3 is kept, 48 bases in frame from base 1. The sample's treatment or condition label, decoded: in vitro stimulation with specific CMV peptide epitopes to enrich CMV-specific T cells. This sample was sequenced with an Illumina HiSeq 1500. In TCRdb, the public reads were trimmed at Q25 with fastp and aligned with MiXCR, with productive beta chains retained. Rows are combined by CDR3 protein, so each entry shows the most common genes and DNA. This sample has some 500,000 distinct CDR3 sequences in its table, and 30% to 35% of those were observed once. The top ten hold 15% to 20% of the sample. This clonotype was counted between two and nine times. Its cognate antigen has yet to be identified. Per-base qualities were not stored, and no clone one base away is much larger.

The clonotype was recovered from a human donor in good health (CMV status not recorded). Some clones in this sample may be carry-over from other donors' samples. The input for sequencing was cultured PBMCs, taken from culture after CMV antigen stimulation. This chain is built from TRBV6-1 and TRBJ2-2; TRBD2 is a weak D gene call, 6 bases matching. The DNA is TGTGCCAGCAGGCCGGCGGGGCGATTGAACACCGGGGAGCTGTTTTTT. Its translation is CASRPAGRLNTGELFF.